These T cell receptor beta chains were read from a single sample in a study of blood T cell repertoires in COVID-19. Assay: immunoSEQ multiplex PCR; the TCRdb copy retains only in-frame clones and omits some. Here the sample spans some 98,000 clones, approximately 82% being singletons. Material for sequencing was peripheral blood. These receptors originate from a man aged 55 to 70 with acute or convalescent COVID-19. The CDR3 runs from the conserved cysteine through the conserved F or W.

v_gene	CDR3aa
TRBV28	CASSWAGEVKLFF
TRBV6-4	CASSDAPGQGKDTQYF
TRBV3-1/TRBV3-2	CASSQDGLAGAAGELFF
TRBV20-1	CSASRGGSQETQYF
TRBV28	CASSKAGTGSVYGYTF
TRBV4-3	CASSQEGHNTEAFF
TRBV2	CASSGAGWYTGELFF
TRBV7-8	CASSLRTSGGIGETQYF
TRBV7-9	CAVNRGGKGDTQYF
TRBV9	CASSVVTGANEQFF
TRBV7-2	CASSQSWGAETEAFF
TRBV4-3	CASSHFSEKLAGGLGELFF
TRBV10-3	CASRDRTNTEAFF
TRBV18	CASSPVGTGGNSGNTIYF
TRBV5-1	CASSLEGQANSPLHF
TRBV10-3	CAISGGSGNEQFF
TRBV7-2	CASSLTLAVTKSSYNEQFF
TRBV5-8	CASSFRRTSGQPQHF
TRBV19	CASSITQISPLHF
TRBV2	CASRPDRTSYGYTF
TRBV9	CASSAGQGPDTQYF
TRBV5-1	CASSLFSYNSPLHF
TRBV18	CASSQQTGDEKLFF
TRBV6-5	CASSYSRGANYGYTF
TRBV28	CASSPPAASGKSSYNEQFF
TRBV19	CASSINSYEQYF
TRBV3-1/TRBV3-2	CASSQDLGGGGANVLTF
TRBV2	CASTRSGMNTGELFF
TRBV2	CARTHRTSGGSSTDTQYF
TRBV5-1	CASSYRENYGYTF
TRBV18	CASSPPTRNTEAFF
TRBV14	CASSPTGREQYF
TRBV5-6	CASSFLPTGGTNTEAFF
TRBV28	CASRRGQGRRGYTF
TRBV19	CASASGPGDNEQFF
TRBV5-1	CASSLDMSYGYTF
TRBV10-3	CAISESRQGVNYGYTF
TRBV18	CASSPSQGRHIQYF
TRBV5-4	CASSSRAGPREETQYF
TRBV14	CASSHRTLNEQFF
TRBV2	CASTGTGVSGYTF
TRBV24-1	CATSVVSGGRSTDTQYF
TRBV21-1	CASSKIKRGVTYEQYF
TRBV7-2	CATRDRDYGYTF
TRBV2	CASSDEFTGVAQHF
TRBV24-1	CATSDPGLSDTQYF
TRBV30	CAWSWAGVRYEQYF
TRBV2	CASSEALPRGNSPLHF
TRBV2	CASTPGQVGNTIYF
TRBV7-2	CASSREGGQPQHF
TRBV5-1	CASSLGTGSEKLFF
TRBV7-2	CASSLLGTSGGQNIQYF
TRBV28	CASSLPRQVLQPQHF
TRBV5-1	CASRTGTSRFTGELFF